This T cell receptor beta chain appears in the sequencing data of a study of T cell changes during pregnancy in multiple sclerosis (dated by TCRdb to the late 2010s). Describing the broader study: Changes in the T cell repertoire over the course of pregnancy were examined in this study in women with multiple sclerosis.

Concerning this clone: Its target antigen remains unknown. No base quality values were provided; no much bigger clone lies one nucleotide off.

The library was prepared using the immunoSEQ multiplex PCR assay. Drawn from immuneACCESS, this table holds only the in-frame rearrangements with V and J called that TCRdb kept. Clones are partly lost; checked studies trace under half to an unresolved V gene and leave the rest unexplained. This sample lists about 43,000 clones; about nine tenths were detected once. Of the sample, 4.7% falls within the top ten clones. The input for sequencing was peripheral blood, taken in the second trimester of pregnancy. The source is a female donor in good health, enrolled as a control in a pregnancy study.

The nucleotides are TGTGCCAGCAGTTGGTCGGGGGAGGGAGGAGCAGATACGCAGTATTTT. Its protein is CASSWSGEGGADTQYF. The V and J segments used are TRBV27 and TRBJ2-3; 7 central bases correspond to TRBD2. V ends up 4 bases short and J 4 bases short, with an unmatched junction base count of 11. From cysteine to phenylalanine, the CDR3 is 16 amino acids long. This entry keeps only the CDR3 DNA: 48 bases, framed from base 1. Based on the germline V gene (reference sequence), the CDR1 and CDR2 sequences are MNHEY and SMNVEV.